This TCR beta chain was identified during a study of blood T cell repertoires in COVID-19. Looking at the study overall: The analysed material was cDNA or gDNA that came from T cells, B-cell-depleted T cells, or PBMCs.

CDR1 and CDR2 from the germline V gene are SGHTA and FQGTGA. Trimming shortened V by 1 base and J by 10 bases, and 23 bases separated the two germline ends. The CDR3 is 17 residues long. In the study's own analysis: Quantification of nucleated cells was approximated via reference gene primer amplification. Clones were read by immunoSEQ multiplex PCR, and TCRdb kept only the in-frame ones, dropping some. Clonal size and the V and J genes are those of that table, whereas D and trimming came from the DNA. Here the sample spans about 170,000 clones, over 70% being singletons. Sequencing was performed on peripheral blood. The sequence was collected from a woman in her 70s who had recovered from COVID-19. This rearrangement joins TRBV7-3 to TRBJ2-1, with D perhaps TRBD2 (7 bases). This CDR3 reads CASSLIGGTTPGGEQFF. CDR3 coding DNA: TGTGCCAGCAGCTTAATAGGGGGGACTACCCCCGGTGGCGAGCAGTTCTTC.